This is a list of T cell receptor beta chains from one sample in a study of response to subunit inactivated influenza vaccine. Each CDR3 protein gets one entry after TCRdb re-called the RT-PCR reads with MiXCR. The sample contains approximately 730,000 distinct CDR3 sequences, about 14% of which appear only once. Here the sequenced sample was PBMCs from blood, taken roughly 15 days before vaccination. Receptor source: a man between 50 and 59 years old who received an inactivated influenza vaccine. CDR3s include the opening cysteine and the closing phenylalanine or tryptophan. Fields, in order: CDR3 DNA, CDR3 protein, V gene, J gene, clone size, D gene. The D gene is left open where the match is weak. Only some rows state a clone size, as once, few, many or a class for expanded clones.

DNA: TGTGCCAGCAGCATCGGACAGGGGGTTGTGTCACCCCTCCACTTT; CDR3: CASSIGQGVVSPLHF; V: TRBV9; J: TRBJ1-6; size: few; D: TRBD1
DNA: TGTGCCAGCACCAAACAGTCCACAGATACGCAGTATTTT; CDR3: CASTKQSTDTQYF; V: TRBV6-2/TRBV6-3; J: TRBJ2-3; size: few; D: NA
DNA: TGCAGCGTCCGGCCCGGGGACGCTGAAGCTTTCTTT; CDR3: CSVRPGDAEAFF; V: TRBV29-1; J: TRBJ1-1; size: few; D: NA
DNA: TGTGCCAGCAGCGTAGCCGGGGGCCACTATGGCTACACCTTC; CDR3: CASSVAGGHYGYTF; V: TRBV9; J: TRBJ1-2; size: NA; D: NA
DNA: TGTGCCAGCAGTTTAGCGGGCGGCGGGGAGCTGTTTTTT; CDR3: CASSLAGGGELFF; V: TRBV12-3/TRBV12-4; J: TRBJ2-2; size: NA; D: NA
DNA: TGTGCCAGCAGTCCTCGGACAGGGGCCTTCACAGATACGCAGTATTTT; CDR3: CASSPRTGAFTDTQYF; V: TRBV28; J: TRBJ2-3; size: NA; D: TRBD1
DNA: TGTGCCAGCAGTTACTCAACTATCACAGATACGCAGTATTTT; CDR3: CASSYSTITDTQYF; V: TRBV6-2/TRBV6-3; J: TRBJ2-3; size: NA; D: NA
DNA: TGTGCCAGCAGTTTAACAGCGGGAGGTCTCTCCTTC; CDR3: CASSLTAGGLSF; V: TRBV28; J: TRBJ2-7; size: few; D: TRBD2
DNA: TGTGCCAGCAGTGAATATATTGGGACAGGGACGCATTCACCCCTCCACTTT; CDR3: CASSEYIGTGTHSPLHF; V: TRBV25-1; J: TRBJ1-6; size: NA; D: TRBD1
DNA: TGTGCCATCAGTGGGCGGCTAAATGAAAAACTGTTTTTT; CDR3: CAISGRLNEKLFF; V: TRBV10-3; J: TRBJ1-4; size: NA; D: NA
DNA: TGTGCCAGCAGTGCGTCGGGACTAGCGGGAGGGCTAGATACGCAGTATTTT; CDR3: CASSASGLAGGLDTQYF; V: TRBV28; J: TRBJ2-3; size: NA; D: TRBD2
DNA: TGTGCCAGCAACCAACAATTAGTCCGGGGCGGGGAGCTGTTTTTT; CDR3: CASNQQLVRGGELFF; V: TRBV11-2; J: TRBJ2-2; size: few; D: NA
DNA: TGCGCCAGCAGCTTGTCCCCCGGAGTCGACGAGCAGTACTTC; CDR3: CASSLSPGVDEQYF; V: TRBV5-1; J: TRBJ2-7; size: few; D: NA
DNA: TGTGCCAGCAGTGGGGGACTAGCGGGCGCATACAATGAGCAGTTCTTC; CDR3: CASSGGLAGAYNEQFF; V: TRBV6-1; J: TRBJ2-1; size: NA; D: TRBD2
DNA: TGTGCCAGCAGCTTAGCCACGGGTACGAGGGAGACCCAGTACTTC; CDR3: CASSLATGTRETQYF; V: TRBV7-6; J: TRBJ2-5; size: few; D: NA
DNA: TGTGCCAGCAGCTACGGTATTGGGGGGGGCCTCTCAACAGATACGCAGTATTTT; CDR3: CASSYGIGGGLSTDTQYF; V: TRBV7-6; J: TRBJ2-3; size: few; D: NA
DNA: TGTGCCAGCAGTGAAAAGGGACGGAGCTCCTACAATGAGCAGTTCTTC; CDR3: CASSEKGRSSYNEQFF; V: TRBV6-1; J: TRBJ2-1; size: NA; D: NA
DNA: TGTGCCAGCAGTTACTCGGGTGGGAGAAGCACAGATACGCAGTATTTT; CDR3: CASSYSGGRSTDTQYF; V: TRBV6-5; J: TRBJ2-3; size: many; D: NA
DNA: TGCGCCAGCAGCGGCAGACTGGGGGGGTATTCGCAGACCCAGTACTTC; CDR3: CASSGRLGGYSQTQYF; V: TRBV5-1; J: TRBJ2-5; size: NA; D: TRBD2
DNA: TGTGCCAGCAGCGATGGACGGCCGGAGCTGTTTTTT; CDR3: CASSDGRPELFF; V: TRBV7-2; J: TRBJ2-2; size: few; D: NA
DNA: TGTGCCAGCAGCTTATTGGGCCCCAAGACAACTAATGAAAAACTGTTTTTT; CDR3: CASSLLGPKTTNEKLFF; V: TRBV11-2; J: TRBJ1-4; size: NA; D: NA
DNA: TGCGCCAGCAGTCAACCCCCGACAGGGGTCCTCACCTACGAGCAGTACTTC; CDR3: CASSQPPTGVLTYEQYF; V: TRBV23-1; J: TRBJ2-7; size: few; D: TRBD1
DNA: TGCGCCAGCAGAGAGGACAGGGAGGCCACTGAAGCTTTCTTT; CDR3: CASREDREATEAFF; V: TRBV10-1; J: TRBJ1-1; size: few; D: TRBD1
DNA: TGTGCCAGCAGTTTGTCCGGTAGGGAGCAGTACTTC; CDR3: CASSLSGREQYF; V: TRBV28; J: TRBJ2-7; size: NA; D: NA
DNA: TGCAGTGCTAGAGATCAGGGACAGGGCCCTTCACCCCTCCACTTT; CDR3: CSARDQGQGPSPLHF; V: TRBV20-1; J: TRBJ1-6; size: few; D: TRBD1
DNA: TGTGCCAGCAGCTTACGCTATGATACGCAGTATTTT; CDR3: CASSLRYDTQYF; V: TRBV7-2; J: TRBJ2-3; size: few; D: NA
DNA: TGCAGTGCTATCGGCAGTTGGAATCAGCCCCAGCATTTT; CDR3: CSAIGSWNQPQHF; V: TRBV20-1; J: TRBJ1-5; size: many; D: NA
DNA: TGTGCCAGCAGCCCGAGAAGCGGGGGACCCTACGAGCAGTACTTC; CDR3: CASSPRSGGPYEQYF; V: TRBV7-2; J: TRBJ2-7; size: few; D: TRBD2
DNA: TGTGCCAGCACGTCTTCGGTCGGGAACCAAGAGACCCAGTACTTC; CDR3: CASTSSVGNQETQYF; V: TRBV7-2; J: TRBJ2-5; size: few; D: NA
DNA: TGTGCCAGCAGTTACATACTAGCGGGGAGGGTAGGTGAGCAGTTCTTC; CDR3: CASSYILAGRVGEQFF; V: TRBV6-2/TRBV6-3; J: TRBJ2-1; size: NA; D: TRBD2
DNA: TGCGCCAGCAGCCAAATGTTGGTTCAGGGGAGATCGGAGACCCAGTACTTC; CDR3: CASSQMLVQGRSETQYF; V: TRBV4-3; J: TRBJ2-5; size: NA; D: NA
DNA: TGTGCCAGCAGATACGGAATTGGGGGGACCGGGGAGCTGTTTTTT; CDR3: CASRYGIGGTGELFF; V: TRBV12-3/TRBV12-4; J: TRBJ2-2; size: many; D: NA